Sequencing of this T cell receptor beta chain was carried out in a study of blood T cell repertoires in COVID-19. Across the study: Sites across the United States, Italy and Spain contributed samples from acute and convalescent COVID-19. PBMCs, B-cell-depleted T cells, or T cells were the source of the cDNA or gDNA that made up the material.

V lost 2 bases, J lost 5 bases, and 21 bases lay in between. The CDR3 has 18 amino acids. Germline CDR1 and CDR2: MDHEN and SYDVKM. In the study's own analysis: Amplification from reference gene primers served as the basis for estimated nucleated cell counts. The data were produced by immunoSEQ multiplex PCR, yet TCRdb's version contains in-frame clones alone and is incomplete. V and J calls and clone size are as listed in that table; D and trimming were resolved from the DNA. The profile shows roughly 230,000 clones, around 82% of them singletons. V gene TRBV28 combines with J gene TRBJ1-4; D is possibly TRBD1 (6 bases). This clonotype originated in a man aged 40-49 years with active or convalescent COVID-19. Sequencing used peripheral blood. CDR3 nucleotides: TGTGCCAGCAGTTTACCCCGGGACATAGTTGGACTCAATGAAAAACTGTTTTTT. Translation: CASSLPRDIVGLNEKLFF.